A single sample gave rise to the 21 T cell receptor beta chains below, sequenced in a study of blood T cell repertoires in COVID-19. Clones were sequenced by immunoSEQ multiplex PCR, and TCRdb holds only the in-frame ones, with some missing. The profile shows about 50,000 clones, 70% to 85% of them singletons. Material: peripheral blood. Receptors originate from a man aged 55 to 70 with acute or convalescent COVID-19.

In its sample, this clone was seen once. In DNA, the CDR3 is TGTGCCTCAGGCGCCAACACCGGGGAGCTGTTTTTT. Protein: CASGANTGELFF. V gene TRBV12-3 or TRBV12-4 combines with J gene TRBJ2-2; unclear D gene. The CDR3 covers 12 residues. V was cut by 11 bases and J by 2 bases, with 9 bases left in between.

This chain connects TRBV5-5 to TRBJ2-7; D gene uncertain. The CDR3 length is 12 residues. Between the trimmed V and J ends, which lost 1 base and 5 bases, there was a span of 7 bases. In germline, CDR1 is SGHKS, CDR2 YYEKEE (reference sequence). The CDR3 reads CASSLTSNEQYF. The CDR3 nucleotides are TGTGCCAGCAGCTTGACATCCAACGAGCAGTACTTC.

V gene TRBV18 combines with J gene TRBJ2-3; 7 bases agree with TRBD1. J was trimmed by 2 bases and V by 5 bases; bases with no gene match: 7. Germline CDR1 and CDR2: KGHSH and LQKENI. The CDR3 runs 15 residues. As DNA, the CDR3 is TGTGCCAGCTCAAATACAGGGGTTCACACAGATACGCAGTATTTT. As protein: CASSNTGVHTDTQYF. The variable domain in full, with the rest retrieved from reference TRBV18 and TRBJ2-3, is NAGVMQNPRHLVRRRGQEARLRCSPMKGHSHVYWYRQLPEEGLKFMVYLQKENIIDESGMPKERFSAEFPKEGPSILRIQQVVRGDSAAYFCASSNTGVHTDTQYFGPGTRLTVL.

The chain employs TRBV7-8 and TRBJ1-5; 7 bases are a match to TRBD1. Trimming removed 5 bases from V and 3 bases from J; junction bases left unmatched: 4. From germline, CDR1 is SGHVS and CDR2 FQNEAQ. The CDR3 runs 14 residues. DNA of the CDR3: TGTGCCAGCAGCCAGGGACAGTCCAATCAGCCCCAGCATTTT. Translation: CASSQGQSNQPQHF.

The V and J genes are TRBV29-1 and TRBJ2-7, with 13 nucleotides matching TRBD2. There are 14 residues in the CDR3. Germline V CDR1 and CDR2: SQVTM, ANQGSEA. V was pared by 6 bases and J by 5 bases, with 7 bases of the junction left unmatched. The DNA of the CDR3 is TGCAGCGTCGCGGGACTAGCGGGGAGGAACGAGCAGTACTTC. Translated: CSVAGLAGRNEQYF.

J is TRBJ1-6 and V is TRBV30; TRBD1 aligns across 7 bases. CDR3 length equals 17 residues. Looked up from germline, CDR1 is GTSNPN and CDR2 is SVGIG (reference sequence). With 0 bases clipped from V and 0 bases from J, the junction kept 5 bases outside the gene matches. CDR3 bases: TGTGCCTGGAGTGTAGGGGGCCAGTTCTCCTATAATTCACCCCTCCACTTT. Translated: CAWSVGGQFSYNSPLHF.

The chain links TRBV5-4 to TRBJ1-2; tentatively, D is TRBD1 (5 bases). The CDR3 runs to 13 residues. Trimming pared 4 bases from V and 2 bases from J, leaving 9 bases between. The V gene's germline CDR1 is SGHNT and CDR2 YYREEE (reference sequence). DNA of the CDR3: TGTGCCAGCAGCCAAGACAGAAACTATGGCTACACCTTC. It codes for CASSQDRNYGYTF. Full variable domain (missing parts from reference TRBV5-4 and TRBJ1-2): ETGVTQSPTHLIKTRGQQVTLRCSSQSGHNTVSWYQQALGQGPQFIFQYYREEENGRGNFPPRFSGLQFPNYSSELNVNALELDDSALYLCASSQDRNYGYTFGSGTRLTVV.

The chain links TRBV19 to TRBJ1-2, with 10 bases fitting TRBD1. The trim removed 3 bases at V and 7 bases at J, leaving 5 bases unmatched. The length of the CDR3 is 14 residues. Germline V gene data show CDR1 as LNHDA and CDR2 as SQIVND (reference sequence). This CDR3 is CASSIPGTGAGYTF. In DNA form, the CDR3 reads TGTGCCAGTAGTATCCCGGGGACAGGGGCTGGCTACACCTTC.

The chain links TRBV19 to TRBJ1-5; 7 bases match TRBD1. Germline V gene lookup returns CDR1 LNHDA and CDR2 SQIVND (reference sequence). V gave up 5 bases and J gave up 8 bases; unmatched junction bases: 15. There are 16 residues in the CDR3. CDR3 in DNA: TGTGCCAGTAGTCCTCCCTTTAACAGGGGCGCCAAGCCCCAGCATTTT. Amino acids: CASSPPFNRGAKPQHF.

The chain is built from TRBV19 and TRBJ2-7, with D possibly being TRBD1 (6 bases). The V gene's germline CDR1 is LNHDA and CDR2 SQIVND (reference sequence). The CDR3 sequence is 15 residues long. V shed 4 bases and J shed 3 bases, with 16 bases lying between them. The CDR3 is CASSTPYRDGYEQYF. DNA of the CDR3: TGTGCCAGTAGTACACCCTACAGGGATGGCTACGAGCAGTACTTC.

This clone showed up just a few times. J is TRBJ2-7 and V is TRBV5-5; D is ambiguous. This CDR3 has 11 amino acids. The germline V gene encodes CDR1 SGHKS and CDR2 YYEKEE (reference sequence). Trimming removed 4 bases from V and 7 bases from J, with 9 bases in between. The CDR3 DNA follows: TGTGCCAGCAGCGCGGATACAGAGCAGTACTTC. Encoded protein: CASSADTEQYF.

The CDR3 DNA is TGTGCCAGCAGTGAATATTTGCCGACTTTCCAGTATTTT. Amino acid sequence: CASSEYLPTFQYF. The rearrangement links TRBV6-1 to TRBJ2-3, with D unresolved. V was trimmed by 2 bases and J by 12 bases, leaving 15 bases between them. CDR1 and CDR2 from the germline V gene are MNHNS and SASEGT. The CDR3 totals 13 residues.

The chain joins TRBV7-2 to TRBJ1-5, with D tentatively TRBD1 (5 bases). In germline, CDR1 is SGHTA, CDR2 FQGNSA. CDR3 size: 16 residues. V lost 5 bases to trimming and J lost 2 bases, with 16 bases between them. The CDR3 protein is CASSPSGTWGNQPQHF. CDR3 DNA: TGTGCCAGCAGCCCTAGCGGGACCTGGGGCAATCAGCCCCAGCATTTT.

The chain links TRBV5-4 to TRBJ2-3; a possible D gene is TRBD1 (6 bases). The CDR3 runs 16 residues. V shed 0 bases and J shed 8 bases, with 19 bases lying between them. Germline V CDR1 and CDR2: SGHNT, YYREEE (reference sequence). The CDR3 loop is CASSLAGPPGVATQYF. As DNA, the CDR3 is TGTGCCAGCAGCTTGGCGGGACCACCAGGGGTTGCTACGCAGTATTTT.

The gene calls are TRBV24-1 and TRBJ2-3; 8 bases agree with TRBD1. Germline lookup yields CDR1 KGHDR and CDR2 SFDVKD. The CDR3 contains 15 residues. The V gene end was trimmed by 5 bases and the J gene end by 3 bases; junction bases not matched to a gene: 6. The CDR3 protein is CATSAGTGGTDTQYF. As DNA, the CDR3 is TGTGCCACCAGTGCTGGAACAGGGGGAACAGATACGCAGTATTTT.

This chain joins TRBV3-1 (or the pseudogene TRBV3-2) and TRBJ1-1, with TRBD1 as a possible D gene (6 bases). Trimming cost V 4 bases and J 0 bases, with 9 bases left between them. Germline V lookup: CDR1 LGHDT, CDR2 YNNKEL (reference sequence). The CDR3 contains 14 residues. The CDR3 spells CASSRTAMNTEAFF. CDR3 DNA: TGTGCCAGCAGCCGGACAGCTATGAACACTGAAGCTTTCTTT.

The rearrangement joins TRBV6-1 to TRBJ2-7; no clear D gene. The CDR3 contains 14 residues. V dropped 1 base and J dropped 2 bases, with 9 bases sitting between them. Germline loops: CDR1 MNHNS, CDR2 SASEGT. The CDR3 loop is CASSEETATYEQYF. The CDR3 nucleotides read TGTGCCAGCAGTGAAGAAACCGCGACCTACGAGCAGTACTTC.

The chain employs TRBV5-6 and TRBJ1-6, with 7 positions matching TRBD1. Germline values: CDR1 SGHDT, CDR2 YYEEEE. The CDR3 contains 15 residues. The V segment lost 0 bases and the J segment 7 bases; nucleotides outside the gene matches: 4. The CDR3 sequence: CASSLGQGGNSPLHF. The CDR3 DNA reads as TGTGCCAGCAGCTTGGGGCAGGGGGGAAATTCACCCCTCCACTTT.

The chain employs TRBV6-6 and TRBJ2-1; 9 nucleotides agree with TRBD1. Looked up from germline, CDR1 is MNHNY and CDR2 is SVGAGI (reference sequence). V gave up 6 bases and J gave up 4 bases; unmatched junction bases: 7. The CDR3 is 15 amino acids. CDR3 amino acids: CASRPGQGLYNEQFF. The CDR3 region has the DNA TGTGCCAGCAGACCGGGACAGGGTTTATACAATGAGCAGTTCTTC.

The V call is TRBV19, the J call TRBJ1-1, with D possibly matching TRBD1 (5 bases). Trimming took off 3 bases at V and 12 bases at J, with 14 bases between the two ends. The CDR3 has 12 residues. CDR1 and CDR2 (germline): LNHDA, SQIVND (reference sequence). The CDR3 reads CASSIIQGTTFF. The CDR3 DNA sequence: TGTGCCAGTAGTATTATTCAGGGTACGACTTTCTTT. Combining the CDR3 with reference TRBV19 and TRBJ1-1 gives the whole variable domain DGGITQSPKYLFRKEGQNVTLSCEQNLNHDAMYWYRQDPGQGLRLIYYSQIVNDFQKGDIAEGYSVSREKKESFPLTVTSAQKNPTAFYLCASSIIQGTTFFGQGTRLTVV.

V usage is TRBV4-1 and J usage is TRBJ2-6, with 12 positions matching TRBD1. This CDR3 comprises 18 residues. Germline CDR1 and CDR2: MGHRA and YSYEKL. V trimming: 2 bases; J trimming: 3 bases; junction bases outside the gene matches: 5. CDR3 in DNA: TGCGCCAGCAGCCAACCGGGACAGGGGGCCCGTGGGGCCAACGTCCTGACTTTC. This sequence encodes CASSQPGQGARGANVLTF.